These 7 T cell receptor beta chains share one sample of origin, sequenced in a study of blood T cell repertoires in COVID-19. TCRdb's table, derived via immunoSEQ multiplex PCR, lists solely in-frame clones and lacks some. Among approximately 270,000 clones listed, 80% to 90% were seen once. Sequencing used PBMCs or T cells enriched from blood (not recorded which). The receptor set was obtained from a woman aged 50 to 60 who had recovered from COVID-19.

The chain uses TRBV7-9 and TRBJ2-5, with 7 nucleotides matching TRBD1. The CDR3 sequence is 15 residues long. Per germline, CDR1 SEHNR and CDR2 FQNEAQ (reference sequence). V dropped 5 bases and J dropped 4; count of bases not matched to a gene: 10. The CDR3 region has the DNA TGTGCCAGCAGCATAAGGACAGGTGCTTTAGAGACCCAGTACTTC. It specifies CASSIRTGALETQYF.

The chain employs TRBV5-1 and TRBJ2-3; possibly TRBD2 for D (6 bases). Between the trimmed V and J ends, which lost 0 bases and 1 base, there was a span of 9 bases. CDR1 SGHRS and CDR2 YFSETQ come from the germline V gene. The CDR3 has 15 residues. In DNA, the CDR3 is TGCGCCAGCAGCTTGGGGGTAGCGGGCACAGATACGCAGTATTTT. Its translation: CASSLGVAGTDTQYF.

The sample holds one count of this clone. The rearrangement links TRBV7-9 to TRBJ1-3, with 9 bases identical to TRBD1. The CDR3 contains 15 residues. Germline V gene sequence: CDR1 SEHNR, CDR2 FQNEAQ (reference sequence). The junction had 5 bases not matched to a gene; V was cut back by 5 bases and J by 3 bases. The CDR3 sequence is CASSPGQGLGNTIYF. The CDR3 coding sequence is TGTGCCAGCAGCCCCGGACAGGGGCTTGGAAACACCATATATTTT.

The rearrangement links TRBV11-2 to TRBJ2-5, with 7 bases lining up with TRBD1. Losses at the gene ends were 5 bases for V and 5 bases for J; bases not matched to a gene: 8. This CDR3 is 14 amino acids long. Germline V gene lookup returns CDR1 SGHAT and CDR2 FQNNGV. CDR3 sequence: CASSPDRSSETQYF. DNA of the CDR3: TGTGCCAGCAGCCCGGACAGGTCGTCGGAGACCCAGTACTTC. The variable domain in full, with the rest retrieved from reference TRBV11-2 and TRBJ2-5, is EAGVAQSPRYKIIEKRQSVAFWCNPISGHATLYWYQQILGQGPKLLIQFQNNGVVDDSQLPKDRFSAERLKGVDSTLKIQPAKLEDSAVYLCASSPDRSSETQYFGPGTRLLVL.

The V and J genes are TRBV28 and TRBJ1-5; D is unclear. CDR3 length: 14 residues. Trimming cost V 7 bases and J 7 bases, with 17 bases left between them. Germline CDR1 is MDHEN and CDR2 is SYDVKM. The CDR3: CASILDPGGQPQHF. For the CDR3, the DNA is TGTGCCAGCATCCTGGACCCGGGAGGACAGCCCCAGCATTTT. Complete variable domain (other parts from reference TRBV28 and TRBJ1-5): DVKVTQSSRYLVKRTGEKVFLECVQDMDHENMFWYRQDPGLGLRLIYFSYDVKMKEKGDIPEGYSVSREKKERFSLILESASTNQTSMYLCASILDPGGQPQHFGDGTRLSIL.

This clone appeared once. The chain recombines TRBV2 with TRBJ2-5; 11 bases match TRBD2. Germline CDR1 is SNHLY and CDR2 is FYNNEI. The CDR3 contains 15 residues. V lost 6 bases to trimming and J lost 7 bases; unmatched junction nucleotides: 10. DNA of the CDR3: TGTGCCAGCAGGCCACCGGGACTAGCGGAAGGGACCCAGTACTTC. Translation: CASRPPGLAEGTQYF.

This chain uses TRBV6-5 with TRBJ2-1, with TRBD2 as a possible D gene (5 bases). CDR1 MNHEY and CDR2 SVGAGI come from the germline V gene. This CDR3 contains 13 residues. V lost 7 bases and J 4 bases, leaving 11 bases between the germline ends. The CDR3 coding sequence is TGTGCCAGCACCCCTAGCACATACAATGAGCAGTTCTTC. This translates into CASTPSTYNEQFF.